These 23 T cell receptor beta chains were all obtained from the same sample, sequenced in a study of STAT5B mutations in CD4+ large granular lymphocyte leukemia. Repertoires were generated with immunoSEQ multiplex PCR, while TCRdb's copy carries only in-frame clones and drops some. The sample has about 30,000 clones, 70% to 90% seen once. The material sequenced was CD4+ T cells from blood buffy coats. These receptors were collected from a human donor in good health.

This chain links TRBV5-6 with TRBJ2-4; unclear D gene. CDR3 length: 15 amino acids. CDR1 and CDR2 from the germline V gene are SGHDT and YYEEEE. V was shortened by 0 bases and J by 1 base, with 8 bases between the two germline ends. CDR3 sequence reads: CASSLASGAKNIQYF. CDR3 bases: TGTGCCAGCAGCTTGGCGAGTGGGGCCAAAAACATTCAGTACTTC.

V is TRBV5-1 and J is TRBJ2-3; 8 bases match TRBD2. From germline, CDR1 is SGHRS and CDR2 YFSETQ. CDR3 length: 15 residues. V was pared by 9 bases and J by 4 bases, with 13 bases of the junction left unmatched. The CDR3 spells CATTSGGRYADTQYF. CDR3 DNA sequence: TGCGCCACCACGAGCGGCGGGAGGTATGCAGATACGCAGTATTTT.

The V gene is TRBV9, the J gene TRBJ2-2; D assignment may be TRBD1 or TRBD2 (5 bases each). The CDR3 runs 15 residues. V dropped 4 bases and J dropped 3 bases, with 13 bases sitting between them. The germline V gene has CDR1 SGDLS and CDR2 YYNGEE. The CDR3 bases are TGTGCCAGCAGCTTGTCGGGGCGAGACACCGGGGAGCTGTTTTTT. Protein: CASSLSGRDTGELFF.

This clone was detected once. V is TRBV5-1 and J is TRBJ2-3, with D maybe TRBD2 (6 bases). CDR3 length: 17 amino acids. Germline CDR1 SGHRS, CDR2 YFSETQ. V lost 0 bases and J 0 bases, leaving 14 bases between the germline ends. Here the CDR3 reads CASSLDGSGHSTDTQYF. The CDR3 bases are TGCGCCAGCAGCTTGGATGGTAGCGGCCATAGCACAGATACGCAGTATTTT.

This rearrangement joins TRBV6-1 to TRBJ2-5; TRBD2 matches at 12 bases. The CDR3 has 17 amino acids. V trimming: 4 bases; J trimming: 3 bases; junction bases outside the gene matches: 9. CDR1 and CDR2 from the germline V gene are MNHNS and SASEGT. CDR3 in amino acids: CASSASSGRAREETQYF. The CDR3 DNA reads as TGTGCCAGCAGTGCGTCTAGCGGGAGGGCCAGGGAAGAGACCCAGTACTTC.

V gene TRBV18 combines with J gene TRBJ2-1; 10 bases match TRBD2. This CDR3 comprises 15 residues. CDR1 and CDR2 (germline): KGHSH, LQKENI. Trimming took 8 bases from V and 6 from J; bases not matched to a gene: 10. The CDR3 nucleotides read TGTGCCAGCGCCCTTACCGGGACTAGCGTCAATGAGCAGTTCTTC. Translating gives CASALTGTSVNEQFF.

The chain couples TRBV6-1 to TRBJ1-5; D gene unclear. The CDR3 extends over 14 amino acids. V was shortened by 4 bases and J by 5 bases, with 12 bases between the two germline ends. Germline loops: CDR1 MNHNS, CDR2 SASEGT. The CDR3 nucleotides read TGTGCCAGCAGTGTCTACAGTTCTGATCAGCCCCAGCATTTT. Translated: CASSVYSSDQPQHF.

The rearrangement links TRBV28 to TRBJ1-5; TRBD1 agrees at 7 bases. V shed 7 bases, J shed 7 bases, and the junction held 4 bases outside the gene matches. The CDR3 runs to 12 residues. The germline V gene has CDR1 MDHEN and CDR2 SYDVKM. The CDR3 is CASTHRGQPQHF. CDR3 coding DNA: TGTGCCAGCACTCACAGGGGACAGCCCCAGCATTTT.

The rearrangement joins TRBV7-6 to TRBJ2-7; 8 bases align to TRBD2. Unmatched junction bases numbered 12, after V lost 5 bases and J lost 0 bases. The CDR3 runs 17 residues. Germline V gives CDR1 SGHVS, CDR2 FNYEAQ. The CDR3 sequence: CASSHLAREDYSYEQYF. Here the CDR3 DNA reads TGTGCCAGCAGCCACTTGGCGCGGGAGGACTACTCCTACGAGCAGTACTTC.

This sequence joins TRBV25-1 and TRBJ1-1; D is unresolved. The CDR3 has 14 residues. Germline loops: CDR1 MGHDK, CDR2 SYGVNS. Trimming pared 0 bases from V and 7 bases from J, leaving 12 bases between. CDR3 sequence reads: CASSEYGPHSEAFF. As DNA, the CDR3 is TGTGCCAGCAGTGAATATGGTCCTCATAGTGAAGCTTTCTTT.

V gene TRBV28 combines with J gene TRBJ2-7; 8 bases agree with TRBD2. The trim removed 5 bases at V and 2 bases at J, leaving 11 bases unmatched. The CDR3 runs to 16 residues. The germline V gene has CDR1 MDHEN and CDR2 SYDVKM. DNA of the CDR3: TGTGCCAGCAGTATCGCGGCGGGACTAGGGACCTACGAGCAGTACTTC. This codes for CASSIAAGLGTYEQYF.

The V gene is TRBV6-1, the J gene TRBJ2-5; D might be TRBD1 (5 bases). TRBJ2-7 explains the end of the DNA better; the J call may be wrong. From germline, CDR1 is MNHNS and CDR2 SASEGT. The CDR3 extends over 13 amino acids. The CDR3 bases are TGTGCCAGCAGTGGGGGCTCAAGTTACGAGCAGTACTTC. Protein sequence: CASSGGSSYEQYF.

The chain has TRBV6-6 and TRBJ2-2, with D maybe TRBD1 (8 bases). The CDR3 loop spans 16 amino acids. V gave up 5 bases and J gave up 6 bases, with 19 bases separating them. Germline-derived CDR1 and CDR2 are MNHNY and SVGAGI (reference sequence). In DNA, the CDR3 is TGTGCCAGCAGTGCCCTTACAGGGGGGGGACCCGGGGAGCTGTTTTTT. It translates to CASSALTGGGPGELFF.

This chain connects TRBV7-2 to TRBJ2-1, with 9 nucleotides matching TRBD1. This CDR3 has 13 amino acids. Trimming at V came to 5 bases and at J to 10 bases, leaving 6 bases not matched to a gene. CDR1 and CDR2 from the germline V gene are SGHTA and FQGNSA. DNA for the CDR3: TGTGCCAGCAGCGATCACAGGGGGCGCGAGCAGTTCTTC. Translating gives CASSDHRGREQFF.

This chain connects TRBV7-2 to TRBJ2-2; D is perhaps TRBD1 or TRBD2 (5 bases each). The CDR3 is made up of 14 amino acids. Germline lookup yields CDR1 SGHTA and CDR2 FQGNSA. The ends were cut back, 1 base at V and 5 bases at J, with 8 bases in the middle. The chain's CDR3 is CASSLVGTTGELFF. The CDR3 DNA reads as TGTGCCAGCAGCTTAGTTGGGACGACCGGGGAGCTGTTTTTT.

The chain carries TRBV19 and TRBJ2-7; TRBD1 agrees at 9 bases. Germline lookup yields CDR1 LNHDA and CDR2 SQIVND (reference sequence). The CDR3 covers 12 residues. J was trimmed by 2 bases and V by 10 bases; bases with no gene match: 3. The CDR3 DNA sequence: TGTGCCACGGGACAGGGTCCCTACGAGCAGTACTTC. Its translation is CATGQGPYEQYF.

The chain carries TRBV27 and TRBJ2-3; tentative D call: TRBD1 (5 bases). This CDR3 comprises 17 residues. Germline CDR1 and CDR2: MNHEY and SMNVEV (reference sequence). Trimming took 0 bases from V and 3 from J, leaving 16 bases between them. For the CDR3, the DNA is TGTGCCAGCAGTTTATCTTCGACAGTAGATGGGACAGATACGCAGTATTTT. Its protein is CASSLSSTVDGTDTQYF.

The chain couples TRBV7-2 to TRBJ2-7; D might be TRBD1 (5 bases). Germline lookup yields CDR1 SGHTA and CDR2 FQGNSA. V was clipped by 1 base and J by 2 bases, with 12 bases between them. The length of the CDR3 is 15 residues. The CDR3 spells CASSLGARGTYEQYF. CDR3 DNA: TGTGCCAGCAGCTTAGGCGCTAGGGGAACCTACGAGCAGTACTTC. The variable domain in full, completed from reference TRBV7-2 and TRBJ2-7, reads GAGVSQSPSNKVTEKGKDVELRCDPISGHTALYWYRQSLGQGLEFLIYFQGNSAPDKSGLPSDRFSAERTGGSVSTLTIQRTQQEDSAVYLCASSLGARGTYEQYFGPGTRLTVT.

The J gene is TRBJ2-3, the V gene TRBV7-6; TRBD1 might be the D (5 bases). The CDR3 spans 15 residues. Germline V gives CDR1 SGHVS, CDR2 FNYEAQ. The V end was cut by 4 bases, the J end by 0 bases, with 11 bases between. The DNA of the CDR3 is TGTGCCAGCAGCTACAACCAGGGAAGCACAGATACGCAGTATTTT. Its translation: CASSYNQGSTDTQYF.

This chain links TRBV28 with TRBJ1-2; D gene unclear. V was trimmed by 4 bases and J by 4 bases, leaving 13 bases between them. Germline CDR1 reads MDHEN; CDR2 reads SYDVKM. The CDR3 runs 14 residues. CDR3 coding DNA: TGTGCCAGCAGTTCCGGAGGAACTGGCTATGGCTACACCTTC. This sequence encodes CASSSGGTGYGYTF.

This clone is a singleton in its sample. CDR3 nucleotides: TGTGCCAGCAGCAAAGGGGCAGAAAGGCGTCGGTCAGGTGTGAATGAAAAACTGTTTTTT. Translated: CASSKGAERRRSGVNEKLFF. The gene calls are TRBV21-1 and TRBJ1-4; the listed D gene, TRBD1, was not tested against the DNA. TRBV21-1 is described as a pseudogene. The CDR3 consists of 20 residues.

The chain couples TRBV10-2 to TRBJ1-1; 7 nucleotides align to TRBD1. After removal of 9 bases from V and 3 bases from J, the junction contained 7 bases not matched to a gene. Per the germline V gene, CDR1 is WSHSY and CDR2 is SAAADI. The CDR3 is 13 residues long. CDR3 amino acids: CASHQGGDTEAFF. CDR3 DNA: TGCGCCAGTCACCAGGGGGGGGACACTGAAGCTTTCTTT.

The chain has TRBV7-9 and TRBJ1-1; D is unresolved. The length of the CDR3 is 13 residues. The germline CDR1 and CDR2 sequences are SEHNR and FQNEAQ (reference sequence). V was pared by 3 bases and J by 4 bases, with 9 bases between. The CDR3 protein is CASSFSSPTEAFF. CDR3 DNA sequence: TGTGCCAGCAGCTTCTCGTCCCCCACTGAAGCTTTCTTT.